The 8 T cell receptor beta chains given below trace back to one sample, sequenced in a study of monozygotic twins with cystic fibrosis. TCRdb's copy holds only in-frame clones and misses some; the assay was immunoSEQ multiplex PCR. This table holds approximately 24,000 clones, 96% found once. The sequenced sample consisted of blood. The receptors stem from a girl between 2 and 10 years old with cystic fibrosis.

The sample holds one count of this clone. The gene calls are TRBV5-1 and TRBJ2-7; 9 bases are a match to TRBD1. Germline CDR1 is SGHRS and CDR2 is YFSETQ. The CDR3 is 15 amino acids. V was clipped by 4 bases and J by 5 bases; unmatched bases: 10. The CDR3 bases are TGCGCCAGCAGCCTCATCCGGGACAGGGTTAACGAGCAGTACTTC. Translating it yields CASSLIRDRVNEQYF.

The gene calls are TRBV19 and TRBJ2-5, with TRBD2 matching 8 bases. J lost 5 bases, V lost 3 bases, and 5 bases had no gene match. This CDR3 comprises 14 residues. Germline V CDR1 and CDR2: LNHDA, SQIVND (reference sequence). The CDR3 spells CASSIGTRGETQYF. CDR3 DNA sequence: TGTGCCAGTAGTATTGGGACTAGAGGTGAGACCCAGTACTTC.

This chain connects TRBV15 to TRBJ2-3; the D gene is possibly TRBD1 (5 bases). This CDR3 comprises 14 residues. The V and J ends lost 7 bases and 1 base respectively, with 12 bases between them. CDR1 and CDR2 from the germline V gene are LNHNV and YYDKDF (reference sequence). This chain's CDR3 is CATNTQGGTDTQYF. The CDR3 coding sequence is TGTGCCACCAATACCCAAGGGGGCACAGATACGCAGTATTTT.

The chain couples TRBV19 to TRBJ1-1, with D uncertain. CDR1 and CDR2 (germline): LNHDA, SQIVND (reference sequence). CDR3 length: 13 residues. Trimming cost V 3 bases and J 7 bases, with 12 bases left between them. The CDR3 reads CASSIEVLGEAFF. CDR3 DNA sequence: TGTGCCAGTAGTATTGAGGTATTAGGTGAAGCTTTCTTT.

The J gene is TRBJ2-5, the V gene TRBV10-3; D not resolved. There are 11 residues in the CDR3. Germline CDR1 and CDR2: ENHRY and SYGVKD. The V end was cut by 6 bases, the J end by 5 bases, with 7 bases between. The CDR3 nucleotides read TGTGCCATCAGGGTCGGGGAGACCCAGTACTTC. Translating gives CAIRVGETQYF.

This chain uses TRBV19 with TRBJ2-6, with unresolved D. CDR3 size: 19 residues. The germline CDR1 and CDR2 sequences are LNHDA and SQIVND (reference sequence). V was shortened by 5 bases and J by 0 bases, with 20 bases between the two germline ends. Here the CDR3 DNA reads TGTGCCAGTAGTTTTGGCAGCCTCCCGTGTAGCTCTGGGGCCAACGTCCTGACTTTC. It encodes CASSFGSLPCSSGANVLTF.

The V call is TRBV27, the J call TRBJ2-7, with D tentatively TRBD2 (6 bases). The CDR3 consists of 15 residues. CDR1 MNHEY and CDR2 SMNVEV come from the germline V gene (reference sequence). With 7 bases removed from V and 0 bases from J, the gap between germline ends came to 16 bases. CDR3 nucleotide sequence: TGTGCCAGCAAAATTCGGGAGTTCCCCTCCTACGAGCAGTACTTC. Protein: CASKIREFPSYEQYF.

This rearrangement joins TRBV5-6 to TRBJ2-5; 9 bases are shared with TRBD1. CDR3 length: 13 amino acids. J gave up 5 bases and V 2 bases, and 1 base lay outside the gene matches. CDR1 and CDR2 (germline): SGHDT, YYEEEE. In nucleotides, the CDR3 is TGTGCCAGCAGCTTCGGGACAGGGGAGACCCAGTACTTC. It translates to CASSFGTGETQYF.